Following are 15 T cell receptor beta chains from one sample sequenced in a study of blood T cells in healthy people across ages (dated by TCRdb to the mid-2010s). The library was prepared using 5' RACE. Data came from an Illumina HiSeq 2500. A second PCR of roughly 7 to 11 cycles was performed with a sample-barcoded 5' primer and a J-beta primer mix. The public reads were reanalyzed by TCRdb: fastp trimming at Q25, MiXCR alignment, in-frame beta chains only. One record per CDR3 amino acid sequence lists the most common genes and DNA. This sample comprises approximately 850,000 distinct CDR3 sequences, around 42% of them detected only once. The top ten clones comprise under 20% of the sample. Sequencing was performed on blood. Every receptor here comes from a man aged 60-69 years in good health.

With regard to this clonotype: The junction shows a germline mismatch at one end, possibly a read error. The genes are TRBV19 and TRBJ2-1, with 7 bases identical to TRBD1. This CDR3 has 16 residues. Germline V gives CDR1 LNHDA, CDR2 SQIVND (reference sequence). DNA for the CDR3: TGTGCCAGTAGCATAGGGGGCTTCTCCTCCTACAATGAGCAGTTCTTC. Translating it yields CASSIGGFSSYNEQFF.

This clonotype was seen more than once but under ten times. The CDR3 DNA follows: TGTGCCAGCAGTTATCACCGGGGGATCACAGATACGCAGTATTTT. Protein product: CASSYHRGITDTQYF. The chain couples TRBV6-2 or TRBV6-3 to TRBJ2-3; tentatively, D is TRBD2 (6 bases). CDR3 length equals 15 residues. Between the trimmed V and J ends, which lost 3 bases and 2 bases, there was a span of 12 bases. Germline V lookup: CDR1 MNHEY, CDR2 SVGEGT.

The chain recombines TRBV5-6 with TRBJ1-1; TRBD1 agrees at 9 bases. This CDR3 spans 15 amino acids. The germline CDR1 and CDR2 sequences are SGHDT and YYEEEE. V lost 6 bases and J lost 1; bases outside the gene matches: 7. The CDR3 loop reads CASTTTGQGNTEAFF. The CDR3 bases are TGTGCCAGCACGACTACGGGACAGGGGAACACTGAAGCTTTCTTT.

J is TRBJ2-5 and V is TRBV4-3; TRBD2 agrees at 8 bases. This CDR3 is 15 amino acids long. J gave up 4 bases and V 0 bases, and 4 bases lay outside the gene matches. Germline assignment: CDR1 LGHNA and CDR2 YSLEER. The DNA of the CDR3 is TGCGCCAGCAGCCAAGATCGGGGGGGTCTAGAGACCCAGTACTTC. Amino acids: CASSQDRGGLETQYF.

The chain uses TRBV20-1 and TRBJ2-1; 8 bases align to TRBD1. The CDR3 extends over 14 amino acids. With V trimmed by 4 bases and J by 3 bases, 5 bases remained unmatched. From germline, CDR1 is DFQATT and CDR2 SNEGSKA (reference sequence). The chain's CDR3 is CSATTGVHYNEQFF. The DNA of the CDR3 is TGCAGTGCTACGACAGGGGTCCACTACAATGAGCAGTTCTTC.

This sequence joins TRBV10-3 and TRBJ2-3; 7 bases are a match to TRBD2. Losses at the gene ends were 7 bases for V and 2 bases for J; bases not matched to a gene: 6. CDR1 is ENHRY, CDR2 SYGVKD, per germline. This CDR3 region has 14 residues. The CDR3 is CAINKAGPTDTQYF. CDR3 nucleotides: TGTGCCATCAATAAAGCGGGGCCCACAGATACGCAGTATTTT.

The chain carries TRBV6-2 or TRBV6-3 and TRBJ2-7, with D perhaps assigned TRBD1 or TRBD2 (5 bases each). In germline, CDR1 is MNHEY, CDR2 SVGEGT. Trimming removed 4 bases at V and 0 bases at J, with 19 bases between. CDR3 length: 17 residues. CDR3 protein: CASSSHLGVRSSYEQYF. For the CDR3, the DNA is TGTGCCAGCAGTTCCCACCTGGGGGTAAGGAGCTCCTACGAGCAGTACTTC.

This sequence joins TRBV15 and TRBJ2-3; D perhaps matches TRBD1 (6 bases). V lost 3 bases, J lost 2 bases, and 12 bases lay in between. The germline CDR1 and CDR2 sequences are LNHNV and YYDKDF (reference sequence). There are 15 residues in the CDR3. Written as DNA, the CDR3 is TGTGCCACCAGCAGGACGGACAGAACCACAGATACGCAGTATTTT. It is translated as CATSRTDRTTDTQYF.

In the case of this clonotype: This clone may be a read error of a much larger clone one base away. The chain recombines TRBV20-1 with TRBJ2-3, with 9 bases identical to TRBD2. Unmatched junction bases numbered 8, after V lost 4 bases and J lost 0 bases. The germline V gene encodes CDR1 DFQATT and CDR2 SNEGSKA (reference sequence). The CDR3 totals 16 residues. The CDR3 DNA sequence: TGCAGTGCTAAAGAGTTAGCGGGGGTTAGCACAGATACGCAGTATTTT. Encoded protein: CSAKELAGVSTDTQYF.

This chain connects TRBV5-8 to TRBJ1-6, with 7 bases fitting TRBD1. The germline gives CDR1 SGHTS, CDR2 YDEGEE. CDR3 length: 17 residues. With V trimmed by 0 bases and J by 4 bases, 7 bases remained unmatched. This chain's CDR3 is CASSLDKGGAYNSPLHF. The CDR3 bases are TGTGCCAGCAGCTTGGATAAAGGGGGCGCGTATAATTCACCCCTCCACTTT. The whole variable domain, filled in from reference TRBV5-8 and TRBJ1-6, reads EAGVTQSPTHLIKTRGQQATLRCSPISGHTSVYWYQQALGLGLQFLLWYDEGEERNRGNFPPRFSGRQFPNYSSELNVNALELEDSALYLCASSLDKGGAYNSPLHFGNGTRLTVT.

J is TRBJ1-5 and V is TRBV6-5; 7 bases line up with TRBD1. V lost 8 bases and J lost 4; bases outside the gene matches: 5. CDR3 length: 13 amino acids. Germline CDR1 reads MNHEY; CDR2 reads SVGAGI. The chain's CDR3 is CASRKQGNQPQHF. Written as DNA, the CDR3 is TGTGCCAGCCGAAAACAGGGGAATCAGCCCCAGCATTTT.

The chain has TRBV6-6 and TRBJ2-2; a weak D match, TRBD2 (5 bases). CDR1 is MNHNY and CDR2 is SVGAGI in the germline V gene (reference sequence). This CDR3 has 15 residues. V was trimmed by 6 bases and J by 1 base, leaving 12 bases between them. The CDR3 DNA reads as TGTGCCAGCAGCCGCGACTACCTGAACACCGGGGAGCTGTTTTTT. Translated, it gives CASSRDYLNTGELFF.

The V gene is TRBV18, the J gene TRBJ2-1, with D perhaps TRBD2 (5 bases). Germline CDR1 and CDR2: KGHSH and LQKENI. Trimming took off 6 bases at V and 0 bases at J, with 9 bases between the two ends. The CDR3 length is 14 residues. This chain's CDR3 is CASSQTTSYNEQFF. DNA for the CDR3: TGTGCCAGCTCCCAGACTACCTCCTACAATGAGCAGTTCTTC.

This rearrangement joins TRBV7-6 to TRBJ1-2, with TRBD1 as a possible D gene (6 bases). Germline V CDR1 and CDR2: SGHVS, FNYEAQ. This CDR3 has 17 residues. V shed 5 bases and J shed 2 bases, with 21 bases lying between them. CDR3 bases: TGTGCCAGCAGCAACCCGGGACACATTTTTCCAAACTATGGCTACACCTTC. It codes for CASSNPGHIFPNYGYTF.

This chain uses TRBV14 with TRBJ1-6; maybe TRBD1 (6 bases). Germline V lookup: CDR1 SGHDN, CDR2 FVKESK. V was clipped by 4 bases and J by 7 bases, with 14 bases between them. The CDR3 length is 15 residues. CDR3 protein: CASSPLGGGNSPLHF. CDR3 DNA sequence: TGTGCCAGCAGCCCCCTTGGGGGCGGCAATTCACCCCTCCACTTT.